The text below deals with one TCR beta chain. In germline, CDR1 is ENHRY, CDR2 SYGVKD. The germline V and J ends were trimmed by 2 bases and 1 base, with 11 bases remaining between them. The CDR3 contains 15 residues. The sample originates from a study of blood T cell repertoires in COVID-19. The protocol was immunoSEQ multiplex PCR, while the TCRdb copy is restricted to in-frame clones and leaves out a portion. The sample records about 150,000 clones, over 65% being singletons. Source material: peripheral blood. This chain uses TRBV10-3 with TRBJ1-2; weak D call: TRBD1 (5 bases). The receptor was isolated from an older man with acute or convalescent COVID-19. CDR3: CAISEPPGLNYGYTF. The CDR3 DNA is TGTGCCATCAGTGAGCCACCGGGACTTAACTATGGCTACACCTTC.